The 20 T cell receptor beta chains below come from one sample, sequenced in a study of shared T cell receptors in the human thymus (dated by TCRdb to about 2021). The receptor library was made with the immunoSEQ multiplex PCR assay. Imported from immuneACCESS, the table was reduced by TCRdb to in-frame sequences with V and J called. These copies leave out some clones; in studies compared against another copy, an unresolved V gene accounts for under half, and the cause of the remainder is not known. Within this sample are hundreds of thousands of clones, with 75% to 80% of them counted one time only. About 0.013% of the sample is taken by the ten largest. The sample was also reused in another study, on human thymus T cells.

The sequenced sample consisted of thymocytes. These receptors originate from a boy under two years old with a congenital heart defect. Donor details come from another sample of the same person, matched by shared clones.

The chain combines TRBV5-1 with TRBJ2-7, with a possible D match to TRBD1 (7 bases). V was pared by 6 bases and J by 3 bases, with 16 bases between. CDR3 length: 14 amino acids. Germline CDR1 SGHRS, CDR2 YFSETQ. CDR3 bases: TGCGCCAGCACCCCTCGGGGGACAGACTACGAGCAGTACTTC. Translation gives CASTPRGTDYEQYF.

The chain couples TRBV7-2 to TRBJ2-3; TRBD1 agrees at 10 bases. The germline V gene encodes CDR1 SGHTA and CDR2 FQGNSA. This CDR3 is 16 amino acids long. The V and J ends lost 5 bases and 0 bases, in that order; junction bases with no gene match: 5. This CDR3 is CASSHGTGESTDTQYF. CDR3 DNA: TGTGCCAGCAGCCACGGGACAGGGGAGAGCACAGATACGCAGTATTTT.

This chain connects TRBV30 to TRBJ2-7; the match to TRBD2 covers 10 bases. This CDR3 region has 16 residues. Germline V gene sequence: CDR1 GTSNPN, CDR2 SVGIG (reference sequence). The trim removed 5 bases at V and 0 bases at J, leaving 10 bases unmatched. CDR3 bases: TGTGCCTGGGTAAGACTAGCGGGTCCTCTCTCCTACGAGCAGTACTTC. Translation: CAWVRLAGPLSYEQYF.

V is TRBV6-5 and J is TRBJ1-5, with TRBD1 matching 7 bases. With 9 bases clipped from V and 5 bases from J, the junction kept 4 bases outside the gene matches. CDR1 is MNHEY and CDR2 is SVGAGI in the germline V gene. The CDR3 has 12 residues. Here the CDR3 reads CARAQGHQPQHF. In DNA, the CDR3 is TGTGCCAGGGCACAGGGGCATCAGCCCCAGCATTTT.

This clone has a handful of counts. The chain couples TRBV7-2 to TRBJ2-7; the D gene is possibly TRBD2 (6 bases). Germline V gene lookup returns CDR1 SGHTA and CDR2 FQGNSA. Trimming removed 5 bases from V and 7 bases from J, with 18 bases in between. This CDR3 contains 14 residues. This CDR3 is CASSPRGTRREQYF. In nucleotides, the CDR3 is TGTGCCAGCAGCCCCCGGGGGACCCGACGAGAGCAGTACTTC.

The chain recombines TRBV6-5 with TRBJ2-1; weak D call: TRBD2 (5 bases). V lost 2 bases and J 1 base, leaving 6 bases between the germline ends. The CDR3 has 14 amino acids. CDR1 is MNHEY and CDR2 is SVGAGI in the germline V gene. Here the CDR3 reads CASSYRGSYNEQFF. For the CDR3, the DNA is TGTGCCAGCAGTTACCGGGGATCCTACAATGAGCAGTTCTTC.

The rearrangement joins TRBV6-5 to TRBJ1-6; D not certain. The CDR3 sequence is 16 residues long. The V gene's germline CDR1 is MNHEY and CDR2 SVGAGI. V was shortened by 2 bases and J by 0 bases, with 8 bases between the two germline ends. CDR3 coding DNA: TGTGCCAGCAGTTACACAAGGAGCTCCTATAATTCACCCCTCCACTTT. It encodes CASSYTRSSYNSPLHF.

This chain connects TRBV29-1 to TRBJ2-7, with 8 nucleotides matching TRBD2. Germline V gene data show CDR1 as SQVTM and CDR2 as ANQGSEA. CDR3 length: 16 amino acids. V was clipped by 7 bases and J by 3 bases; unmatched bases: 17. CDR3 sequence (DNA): TGCAGCGGCCTGATAAAATCCGGGACTAGTCGCTACGAGCAGTACTTC. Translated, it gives CSGLIKSGTSRYEQYF.

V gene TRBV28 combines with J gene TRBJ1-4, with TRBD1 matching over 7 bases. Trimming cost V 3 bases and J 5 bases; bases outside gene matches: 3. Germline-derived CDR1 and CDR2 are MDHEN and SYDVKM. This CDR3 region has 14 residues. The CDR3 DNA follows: TGTGCCAGCAGTTTGGGGGACAGAAATGAAAAACTGTTTTTT. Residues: CASSLGDRNEKLFF.

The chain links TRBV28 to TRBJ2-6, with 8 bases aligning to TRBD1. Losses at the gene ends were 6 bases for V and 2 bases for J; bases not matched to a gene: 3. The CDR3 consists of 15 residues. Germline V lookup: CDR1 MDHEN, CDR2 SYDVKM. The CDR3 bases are TGTGCCAGCAGGCCGGACAGGGCTGGGGCCAACGTCCTGACTTTC. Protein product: CASRPDRAGANVLTF.

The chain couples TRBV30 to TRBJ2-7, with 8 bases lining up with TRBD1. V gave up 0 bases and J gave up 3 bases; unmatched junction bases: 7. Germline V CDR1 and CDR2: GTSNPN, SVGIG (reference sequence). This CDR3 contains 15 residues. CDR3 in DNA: TGTGCCTGGAGTGTACCCGCAGGGGGCAGCTACGAGCAGTACTTC. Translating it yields CAWSVPAGGSYEQYF.

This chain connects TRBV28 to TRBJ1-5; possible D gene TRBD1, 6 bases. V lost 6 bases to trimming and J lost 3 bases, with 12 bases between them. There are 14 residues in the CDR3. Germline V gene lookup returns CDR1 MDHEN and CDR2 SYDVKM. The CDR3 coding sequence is TGTGCCAGCAGGTTAGACAGGCTCAATCAGCCCCAGCATTTT. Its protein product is CASRLDRLNQPQHF.

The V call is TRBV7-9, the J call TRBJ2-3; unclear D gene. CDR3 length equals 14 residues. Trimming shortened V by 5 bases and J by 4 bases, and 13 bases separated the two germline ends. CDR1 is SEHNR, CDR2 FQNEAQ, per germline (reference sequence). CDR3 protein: CASSPRGESDTQYF. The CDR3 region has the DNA TGTGCCAGCAGCCCCCGAGGAGAATCAGATACGCAGTATTTT.

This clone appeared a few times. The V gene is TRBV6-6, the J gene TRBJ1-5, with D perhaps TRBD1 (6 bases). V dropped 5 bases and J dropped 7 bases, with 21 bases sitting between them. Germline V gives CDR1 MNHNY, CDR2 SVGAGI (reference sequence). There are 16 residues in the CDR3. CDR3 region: CASSRPGRDTGQPQHF. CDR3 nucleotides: TGTGCCAGCAGTCGCCCAGGACGGGACACCGGCCAGCCCCAGCATTTT.

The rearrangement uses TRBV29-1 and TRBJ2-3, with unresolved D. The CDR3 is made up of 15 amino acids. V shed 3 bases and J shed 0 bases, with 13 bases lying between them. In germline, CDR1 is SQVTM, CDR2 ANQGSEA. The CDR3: CSVDPIPRSTDTQYF. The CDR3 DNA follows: TGCAGCGTTGACCCGATACCGAGAAGCACAGATACGCAGTATTTT.

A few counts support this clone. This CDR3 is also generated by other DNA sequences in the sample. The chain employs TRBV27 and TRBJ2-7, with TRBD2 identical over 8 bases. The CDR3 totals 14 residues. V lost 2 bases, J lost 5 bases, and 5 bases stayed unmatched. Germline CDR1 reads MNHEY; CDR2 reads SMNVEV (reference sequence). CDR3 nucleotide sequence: TGTGCCAGCAGTTTAGCGGCGGGAGGCCACGAGCAGTACTTC. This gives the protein CASSLAAGGHEQYF.

CDR3 sequence reads: CASSLGPEQGPRCEQYF. The CDR3 coding sequence is TGCGCCAGCAGCTTGGGTCCCGAACAGGGCCCGCGGTGCGAGCAGTACTTC. V and J are TRBV5-1 and TRBJ2-7, with D tentatively TRBD1 (6 bases). The CDR3 sequence is 17 residues long. The ends were cut back, 0 bases at V and 6 bases at J, with 22 bases in the middle. Germline V gene sequence: CDR1 SGHRS, CDR2 YFSETQ.

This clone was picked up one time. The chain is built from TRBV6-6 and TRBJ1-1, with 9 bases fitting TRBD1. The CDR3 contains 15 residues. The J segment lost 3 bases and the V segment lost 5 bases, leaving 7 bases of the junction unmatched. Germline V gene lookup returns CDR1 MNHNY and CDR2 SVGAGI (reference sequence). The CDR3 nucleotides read TGTGCCAGCAGTAAGGCTTGGACAGGGGACACTGAAGCTTTCTTT. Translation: CASSKAWTGDTEAFF.

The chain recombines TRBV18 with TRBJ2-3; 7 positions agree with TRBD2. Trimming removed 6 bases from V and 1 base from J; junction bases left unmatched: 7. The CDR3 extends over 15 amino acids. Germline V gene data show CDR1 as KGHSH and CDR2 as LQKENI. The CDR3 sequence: CASSVGGARTDTQYF. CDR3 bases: TGTGCCAGCTCGGTGGGAGGGGCGCGCACAGATACGCAGTATTTT. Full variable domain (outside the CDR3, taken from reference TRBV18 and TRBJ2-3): NAGVMQNPRHLVRRRGQEARLRCSPMKGHSHVYWYRQLPEEGLKFMVYLQKENIIDESGMPKERFSAEFPKEGPSILRIQQVVRGDSAAYFCASSVGGARTDTQYFGPGTRLTVL.

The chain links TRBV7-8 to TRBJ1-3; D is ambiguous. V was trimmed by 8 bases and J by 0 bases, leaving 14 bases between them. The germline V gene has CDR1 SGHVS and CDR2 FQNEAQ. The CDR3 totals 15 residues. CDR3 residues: CASAPRSRSGNTIYF. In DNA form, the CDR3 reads TGTGCCAGCGCCCCCAGGTCGCGCTCTGGAAACACCATATATTTT.